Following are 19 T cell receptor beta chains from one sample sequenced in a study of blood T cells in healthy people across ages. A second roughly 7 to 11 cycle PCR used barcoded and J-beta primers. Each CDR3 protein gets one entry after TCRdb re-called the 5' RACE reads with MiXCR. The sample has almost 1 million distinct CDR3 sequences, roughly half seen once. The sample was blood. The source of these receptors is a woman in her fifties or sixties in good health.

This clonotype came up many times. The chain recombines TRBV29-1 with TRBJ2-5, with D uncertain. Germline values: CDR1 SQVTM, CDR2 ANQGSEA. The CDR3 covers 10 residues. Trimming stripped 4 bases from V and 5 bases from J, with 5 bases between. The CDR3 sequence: CSVAEETQYF. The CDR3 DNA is TGCAGCGTTGCCGAGGAGACCCAGTACTTC.

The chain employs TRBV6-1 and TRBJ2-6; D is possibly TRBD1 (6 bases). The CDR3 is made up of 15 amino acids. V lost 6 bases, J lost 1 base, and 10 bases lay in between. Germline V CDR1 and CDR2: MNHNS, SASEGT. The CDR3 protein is CASRDTGSGANVLTF. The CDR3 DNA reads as TGTGCCAGCAGAGATACAGGGTCTGGGGCCAACGTCCTGACTTTC.

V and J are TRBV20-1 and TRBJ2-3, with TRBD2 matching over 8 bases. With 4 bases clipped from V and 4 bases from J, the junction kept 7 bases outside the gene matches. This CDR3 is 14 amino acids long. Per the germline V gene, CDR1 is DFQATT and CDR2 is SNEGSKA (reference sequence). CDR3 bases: TGCAGTGCTAACGAGCGGGAGACAGCAGATACGCAGTATTTT. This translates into CSANERETADTQYF.

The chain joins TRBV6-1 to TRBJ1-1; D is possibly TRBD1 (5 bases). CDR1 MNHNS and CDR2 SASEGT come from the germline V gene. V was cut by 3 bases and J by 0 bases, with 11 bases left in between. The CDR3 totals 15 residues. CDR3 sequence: CASSDHRRLNTEAFF. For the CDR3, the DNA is TGTGCCAGCAGTGACCACAGGAGGCTGAACACTGAAGCTTTCTTT.

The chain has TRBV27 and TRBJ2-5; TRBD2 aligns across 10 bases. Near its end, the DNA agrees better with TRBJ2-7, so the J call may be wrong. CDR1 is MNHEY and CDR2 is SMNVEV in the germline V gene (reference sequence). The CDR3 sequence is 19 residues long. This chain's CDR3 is CASSSWGVGPSGSSREQYF. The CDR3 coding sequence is TGTGCCAGCAGTTCCTGGGGGGTCGGTCCTAGCGGGAGCTCACGCGAGCAGTACTTC.

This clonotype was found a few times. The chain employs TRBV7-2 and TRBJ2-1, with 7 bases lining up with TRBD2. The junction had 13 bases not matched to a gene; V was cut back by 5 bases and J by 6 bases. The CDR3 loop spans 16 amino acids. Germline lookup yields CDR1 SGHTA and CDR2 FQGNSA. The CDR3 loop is CASSPTRDYFGNEQFF. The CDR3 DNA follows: TGTGCCAGCAGCCCCACTCGGGACTATTTCGGCAATGAGCAGTTCTTC.

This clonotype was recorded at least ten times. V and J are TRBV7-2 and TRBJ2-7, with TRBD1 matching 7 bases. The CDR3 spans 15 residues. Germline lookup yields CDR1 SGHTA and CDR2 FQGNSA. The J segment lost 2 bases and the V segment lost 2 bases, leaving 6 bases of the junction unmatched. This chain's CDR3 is CASSLSPGTAYEQYF. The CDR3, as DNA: TGTGCCAGCAGCTTATCCCCCGGGACAGCCTACGAGCAGTACTTC.

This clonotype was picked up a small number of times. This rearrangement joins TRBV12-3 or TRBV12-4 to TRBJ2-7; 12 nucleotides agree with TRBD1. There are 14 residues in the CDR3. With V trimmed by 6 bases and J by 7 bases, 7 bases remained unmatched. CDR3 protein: CASRRDRGLWEQYF. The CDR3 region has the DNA TGTGCCAGCAGACGGGACAGGGGGCTCTGGGAGCAGTACTTC.

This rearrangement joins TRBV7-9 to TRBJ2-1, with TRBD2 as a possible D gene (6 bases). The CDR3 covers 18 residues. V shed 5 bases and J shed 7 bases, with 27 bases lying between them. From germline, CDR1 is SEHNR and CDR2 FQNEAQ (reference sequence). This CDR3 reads CASSRITGEVTERNEQFF. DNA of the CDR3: TGTGCCAGCAGCCGGATAACGGGGGAGGTGACGGAAAGGAATGAGCAGTTCTTC.

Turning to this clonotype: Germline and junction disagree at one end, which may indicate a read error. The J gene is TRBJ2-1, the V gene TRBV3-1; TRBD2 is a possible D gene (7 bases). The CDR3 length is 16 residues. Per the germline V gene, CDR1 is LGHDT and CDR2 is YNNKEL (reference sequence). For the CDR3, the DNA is TGTGTCAGCAGCCAAGGGGGGGCCAGCTCCTACAATGAGCAGTTCTTC. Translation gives CVSSQGGASSYNEQFF.

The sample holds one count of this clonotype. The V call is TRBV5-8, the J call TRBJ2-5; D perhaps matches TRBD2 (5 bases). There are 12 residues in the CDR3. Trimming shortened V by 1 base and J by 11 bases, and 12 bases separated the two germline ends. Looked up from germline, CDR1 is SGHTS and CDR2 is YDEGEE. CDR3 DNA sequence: TGTGCCAGCAGCTTGTCTCAGAGGGAGCAGTACTTC. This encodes CASSLSQREQYF.

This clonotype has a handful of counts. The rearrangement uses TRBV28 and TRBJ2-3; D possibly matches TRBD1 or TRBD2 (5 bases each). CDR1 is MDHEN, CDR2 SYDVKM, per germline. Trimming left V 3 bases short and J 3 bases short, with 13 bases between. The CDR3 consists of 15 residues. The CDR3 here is CASSFWGSETDTQYF. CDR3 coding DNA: TGTGCCAGCAGTTTTTGGGGGAGCGAGACAGATACGCAGTATTTT.

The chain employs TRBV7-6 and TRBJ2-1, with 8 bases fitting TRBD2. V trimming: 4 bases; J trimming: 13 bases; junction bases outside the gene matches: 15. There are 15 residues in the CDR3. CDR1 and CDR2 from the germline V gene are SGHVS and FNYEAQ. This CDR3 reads CASSSGTRGEETQFF. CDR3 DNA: TGTGCCAGCAGCTCCGGGACTAGGGGAGAGGAGACCCAGTTCTTC.

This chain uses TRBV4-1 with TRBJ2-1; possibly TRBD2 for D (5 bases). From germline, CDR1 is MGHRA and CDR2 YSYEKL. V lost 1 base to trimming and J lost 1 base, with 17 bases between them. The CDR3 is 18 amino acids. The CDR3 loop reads CASSQGPTGTSSYNEQFF. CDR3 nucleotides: TGCGCCAGCAGCCAAGGGCCAACGGGAACATCTTCCTACAATGAGCAGTTCTTC.

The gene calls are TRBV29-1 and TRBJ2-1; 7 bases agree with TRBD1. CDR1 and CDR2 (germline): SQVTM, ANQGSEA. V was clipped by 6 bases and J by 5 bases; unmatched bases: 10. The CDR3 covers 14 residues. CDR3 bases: TGCAGCGTGGTTTCGGGACAGAAAAACAATGAGCAGTTCTTC. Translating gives CSVVSGQKNNEQFF.

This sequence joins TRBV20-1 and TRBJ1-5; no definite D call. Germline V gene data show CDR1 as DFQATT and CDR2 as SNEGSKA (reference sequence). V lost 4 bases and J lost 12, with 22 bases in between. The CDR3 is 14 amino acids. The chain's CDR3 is CSATRREEDLIQHF. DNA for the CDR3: TGCAGTGCTACCCGCCGGGAGGAGGACTTGATCCAGCATTTT.

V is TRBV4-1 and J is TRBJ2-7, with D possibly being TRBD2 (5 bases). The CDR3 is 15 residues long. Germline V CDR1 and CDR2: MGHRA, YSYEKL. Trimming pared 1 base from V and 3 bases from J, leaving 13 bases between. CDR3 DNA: TGCGCCAGCAGCCAAGGGCTAGCATCCCTCTACGAGCAGTACTTC. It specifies CASSQGLASLYEQYF.

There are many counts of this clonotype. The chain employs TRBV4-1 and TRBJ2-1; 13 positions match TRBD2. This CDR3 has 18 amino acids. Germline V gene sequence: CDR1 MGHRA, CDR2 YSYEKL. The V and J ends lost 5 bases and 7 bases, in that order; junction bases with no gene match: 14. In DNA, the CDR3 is TGCGCCAGCAGCTCCAGCTTATCGGGACTAGCGGGACTTAATGAGCAGTTCTTC. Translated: CASSSSLSGLAGLNEQFF.

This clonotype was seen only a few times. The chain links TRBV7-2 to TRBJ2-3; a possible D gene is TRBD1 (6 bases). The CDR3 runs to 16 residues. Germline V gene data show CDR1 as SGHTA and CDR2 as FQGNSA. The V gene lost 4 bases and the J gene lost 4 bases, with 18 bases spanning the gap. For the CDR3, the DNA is TGTGCCAGCAGCTCCGCCGGGACACCGGGCCCAGATACGCAGTATTTT. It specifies CASSSAGTPGPDTQYF.